Listed below are T cell receptor beta chains from one sample, sequenced in a study of blood T cell repertoires in COVID-19. The method was immunoSEQ multiplex PCR; TCRdb's version includes in-frame clones alone and lacks a portion of them. The data hold some 77,000 clones, with almost 90% observed a single time. The sequencing sample was made of peripheral blood. All receptors come from an elderly woman with active or convalescent COVID-19. Each CDR3 is given with its conserved first and last residue.

J | V | CDR3
TRBJ2-5 | TRBV11-2 | CATSHGARGLRKETQYF
TRBJ2-2 | TRBV27 | CASTRDRGDTGELFF
TRBJ1-3 | TRBV11-2 | CASSLAGTSRTGNTIYF
TRBJ2-6 | TRBV5-1 | CASSYGSSGANVLTF
TRBJ1-4 | TRBV28 | CASSLEGKLFF
TRBJ2-7 | TRBV4-2 | CASSQPGTSGSPEQYF
TRBJ2-7 | TRBV30 | CAWSVRRLGLVIYEQYF
TRBJ2-7 | TRBV27 | CASSSIKGQGFDEQYF
TRBJ2-7 | TRBV7-3 | CASSPDLAGGVYEQYF
TRBJ2-7 | TRBV13 | CASSLQTGQHEQYF
TRBJ1-5 | TRBV19 | CASSTQGRDRDYSNQPQHF
TRBJ2-1 | TRBV7-9 | CASSSWEGIDEQFF
TRBJ2-3 | TRBV5-1 | CASSRQGRSSTDTQYF
TRBJ2-5 | TRBV27 | CASSLVIAGGPQTQYF
TRBJ1-2 | TRBV5-1 | CASSFGRGDYGYTF
TRBJ2-1 | TRBV4-3 | CASSPGLVSHEQFF
TRBJ2-3 | TRBV28 | CASSEGLRLRADTQYF
TRBJ2-2 | TRBV6-5 | CASGWGDTGELFF
TRBJ1-6 | TRBV5-4 | CASSLLQTGGMGSPLHF
TRBJ1-1 | TRBV5-4 | CASSSMDRGAIEAFF